The 29 T cell receptor beta chains listed next were all sequenced from one sample in a study of blood T cell repertoires in COVID-19. Clones were sequenced by immunoSEQ multiplex PCR, and TCRdb holds only the in-frame ones, with some missing. This table holds hundreds of thousands of clones, 88% found once. Material for sequencing was PBMCs or T cells enriched from blood (not recorded which). These TCRs come from an older woman in a cohort exposed to, infected with or recovered from COVID-19 (not recorded which).

The chain has TRBV19 and TRBJ1-5, with 9 bases fitting TRBD1. V lost 7 bases and J lost 1; bases outside the gene matches: 5. The CDR3 covers 15 residues. The germline gives CDR1 LNHDA, CDR2 SQIVND (reference sequence). The CDR3, as DNA: TGTGCCAGTACCTTAGGACAGGGGAGCAATCAGCCCCAGCATTTT. Translating it yields CASTLGQGSNQPQHF.

The chain joins TRBV2 to TRBJ2-1, with D unclear. This CDR3 spans 14 amino acids. V was pared by 4 bases and J by 0 bases, with 7 bases between. Germline assignment: CDR1 SNHLY and CDR2 FYNNEI. CDR3 in DNA: TGTGCCAGCAGTGGAGGATCCTCCTACAATGAGCAGTTCTTC. Amino acid sequence: CASSGGSSYNEQFF.

This sequence joins TRBV28 and TRBJ1-2; TRBD1 agrees at 9 bases. CDR3 length equals 13 residues. Trimming removed 10 bases from V and 5 bases from J; junction bases left unmatched: 8. Germline V lookup: CDR1 MDHEN, CDR2 SYDVKM. CDR3 DNA: TGTGCCACCGGGGGGGACAGGGTTTATGGCTACACCTTC. It is translated as CATGGDRVYGYTF.

The CDR3 protein is CATSRDLAGGGELFF. In DNA, the CDR3 is TGTGCCACCAGCAGAGATCTAGCGGGAGGCGGGGAGCTGTTTTTT. The chain recombines TRBV15 with TRBJ2-2, with TRBD2 matching 11 bases. Germline V lookup: CDR1 LNHNV, CDR2 YYDKDF (reference sequence). V shed 0 bases, J shed 7 bases, and the junction held 1 base outside the gene matches. The CDR3 length is 15 residues.

The CDR3 spells CASRRTSGRIYEQYF. The DNA of the CDR3 is TGTGCCAGCAGACGTACTAGCGGGAGGATTTACGAGCAGTACTTC. This rearrangement joins TRBV28 to TRBJ2-7; TRBD2 agrees at 12 bases. Unmatched junction bases numbered 7, after V lost 6 bases and J lost 4 bases. The germline V gene has CDR1 MDHEN and CDR2 SYDVKM. The CDR3 totals 15 residues. The full variable domain, in which reference TRBV28 and TRBJ2-7 provide the parts outside the CDR3, is DVKVTQSSRYLVKRTGEKVFLECVQDMDHENMFWYRQDPGLGLRLIYFSYDVKMKEKGDIPEGYSVSREKKERFSLILESASTNQTSMYLCASRRTSGRIYEQYFGPGTRLTVT.

The rearrangement joins TRBV19 to TRBJ2-7; the D gene is possibly TRBD1 (6 bases). The V end was cut by 0 bases, the J end by 2 bases, with 14 bases between. Germline values: CDR1 LNHDA, CDR2 SQIVND (reference sequence). There are 16 residues in the CDR3. For the CDR3, the DNA is TGTGCCAGTAGTATAGATCTGGAGACAGGAACCTACGAGCAGTACTTC. This encodes CASSIDLETGTYEQYF.

The chain uses TRBV2 and TRBJ2-1; D may be TRBD1 (5 bases). This CDR3 has 14 residues. Germline V gene sequence: CDR1 SNHLY, CDR2 FYNNEI. The ends were cut back, 4 bases at V and 6 bases at J, with 13 bases in the middle. CDR3 sequence (DNA): TGTGCCAGCAGTGTATCTATGGACATCAATGAGCAGTTCTTC. This sequence encodes CASSVSMDINEQFF.

This chain connects TRBV3-1 (or the pseudogene TRBV3-2) to TRBJ1-3; 7 nucleotides line up with TRBD1. V was clipped by 4 bases and J by 0 bases; unmatched bases: 6. This CDR3 spans 16 amino acids. Germline loops: CDR1 LGHDT, CDR2 YNNKEL (reference sequence). The CDR3 DNA reads as TGTGCCAGCAGCCCGCAGACAGGGTACTCTGGAAACACCATATATTTT. It is translated as CASSPQTGYSGNTIYF.

This chain joins TRBV6-5 and TRBJ2-7; the D is unclear. Germline lookup yields CDR1 MNHEY and CDR2 SVGAGI. The CDR3 is 13 residues long. With 7 bases removed from V and 3 bases from J, the gap between germline ends came to 13 bases. The CDR3 reads CASNPPEFYEQYF. The CDR3 bases are TGTGCCAGCAACCCCCCGGAGTTCTACGAGCAGTACTTC.

The genes are TRBV7-7 and TRBJ2-3; perhaps D is TRBD1 or TRBD2 (8 bases each). Germline CDR1 is SSHAT and CDR2 is FNYEAQ (reference sequence). This CDR3 contains 14 residues. CDR3 amino acids: CASGKTGEADTQYF. The DNA of the CDR3 is TGTGCTAGCGGGAAGACAGGGGAGGCAGATACGCAGTATTTT.

This chain uses TRBV11-3 with TRBJ1-2; D possibly corresponds to TRBD1 (5 bases). The V end lost 2 bases, the J end lost 1 base, and 11 bases lay between the germline ends. The length of the CDR3 is 15 residues. The germline gives CDR1 SGHNT, CDR2 YENEEA. CDR3 amino acids: CASSLSGSRNYGYTF. As DNA, the CDR3 is TGTGCCAGCAGCTTATCAGGGTCGCGTAACTATGGCTACACCTTC. Full variable domain (outside the CDR3, taken from reference TRBV11-3 and TRBJ1-2): EAGVVQSPRYKIIEKKQPVAFWCNPISGHNTLYWYLQNLGQGPELLIRYENEEAVDDSQLPKDRFSAERLKGVDSTLKIQPAELGDSAVYLCASSLSGSRNYGYTFGSGTRLTVV.

This clone was seen a few times. Written as DNA, the CDR3 is TGTGCCACCAGTGATTTAGGGCCGCTTGACAGGGGCAGGGAGACCCAGTACTTC. Translated, it gives CATSDLGPLDRGRETQYF. The chain carries TRBV24-1 and TRBJ2-5; 8 nucleotides line up with TRBD1. Germline V gene sequence: CDR1 KGHDR, CDR2 SFDVKD. The length of the CDR3 is 18 residues. V lost 1 base to trimming and J lost 5 bases; unmatched junction nucleotides: 14.

The chain is built from TRBV5-1 and TRBJ2-1; the match to TRBD2 covers 9 bases. The V gene end was trimmed by 7 bases and the J gene end by 8 bases; junction bases not matched to a gene: 13. Germline V gives CDR1 SGHRS, CDR2 YFSETQ. The CDR3 contains 15 residues. The CDR3 nucleotides read TGCGCCAGCCGGGTGGGACTAGCTCGGACCGATGAGCAGTTCTTC. Protein product: CASRVGLARTDEQFF.

The V gene is TRBV13, the J gene TRBJ2-1, with 9 bases fitting TRBD2. The ends lost 4 bases at V and 8 bases at J; junction bases unmatched: 12. This CDR3 spans 16 amino acids. Per germline, CDR1 PRHDT and CDR2 FYEKMQ (reference sequence). The CDR3 DNA is TGTGCCAGCAGCTCCCACGCTAGCGGGATAATGGATGAGCAGTTCTTC. Its translation: CASSSHASGIMDEQFF.

V is TRBV6-1 and J is TRBJ1-5; 8 bases match TRBD1. Germline lookup yields CDR1 MNHNS and CDR2 SASEGT. Germline trimming cut 2 bases from V and 0 bases from J; bases unmatched to any gene: 6. This CDR3 is 17 amino acids long. This CDR3 is CASSESWTGISNQPQHF. CDR3 nucleotides: TGTGCCAGCAGTGAATCCTGGACAGGGATTAGCAATCAGCCCCAGCATTTT.

This chain connects TRBV28 to TRBJ2-1; 9 bases agree with TRBD2. J was trimmed by 4 bases and V by 4 bases; bases with no gene match: 8. Germline values: CDR1 MDHEN, CDR2 SYDVKM. There are 16 residues in the CDR3. CDR3 nucleotide sequence: TGTGCCAGCAGTTCCTCCGGGACTAGCAGTTACAATGAGCAGTTCTTC. Amino acids: CASSSSGTSSYNEQFF.

The rearrangement uses TRBV5-1 and TRBJ2-5, with D perhaps matching TRBD2 (6 bases). CDR1 and CDR2 from the germline V gene are SGHRS and YFSETQ. The CDR3 sequence is 15 residues long. The V end was cut by 0 bases, the J end by 5 bases, with 14 bases between. The CDR3 is CASSLAGVRGETQYF. The CDR3 bases are TGCGCCAGCAGCTTGGCGGGGGTTCGCGGTGAGACCCAGTACTTC.

The chain combines TRBV7-2 with TRBJ1-6; 10 bases match TRBD1. The V and J ends lost 5 bases and 5 bases, in that order; junction bases with no gene match: 6. The CDR3 has 16 residues. Germline assignment: CDR1 SGHTA and CDR2 FQGNSA. In nucleotides, the CDR3 is TGTGCCAGCAGCCCGAGGACAGGGGGGAATAATTCACCCCTCCACTTT. Translated, it gives CASSPRTGGNNSPLHF.

The count of this clone is one. V and J are TRBV13 and TRBJ2-7; TRBD2 is a possible D gene (6 bases). V lost 4 bases and J lost 1, with 8 bases in between. There are 13 residues in the CDR3. Germline V gene lookup returns CDR1 PRHDT and CDR2 FYEKMQ (reference sequence). CDR3 sequence (DNA): TGTGCCAGCAGCTGGAGGGATTCCTACGAGCAGTACTTC. Translating it yields CASSWRDSYEQYF.

V and J are TRBV7-2 and TRBJ1-1; TRBD1 matches at 8 bases. Germline assignment: CDR1 SGHTA and CDR2 FQGNSA. The ends lost 8 bases at V and 4 bases at J; junction bases unmatched: 18. The CDR3 contains 17 residues. The CDR3 is CASRDGQGRVWVTEAFF. DNA of the CDR3: TGTGCCAGCCGAGACGGACAGGGTAGGGTTTGGGTCACTGAAGCTTTCTTT.

Only one count was recorded for this clone. V is TRBV6-1 and J is TRBJ2-1; TRBD1 matches at 11 bases. There are 17 residues in the CDR3. J gave up 6 bases and V 3 bases, and 10 bases lay outside the gene matches. The V gene's germline CDR1 is MNHNS and CDR2 SASEGT. As DNA, the CDR3 is TGTGCCAGCAGTGATCGCTACGGGACAGGGGGTCTCAATGAGCAGTTCTTC. This translates into CASSDRYGTGGLNEQFF.

This chain uses TRBV2 with TRBJ2-7, with TRBD2 as a possible D gene (6 bases). Trimming cost V 7 bases and J 2 bases, with 18 bases left between them. Germline assignment: CDR1 SNHLY and CDR2 FYNNEI. This CDR3 has 15 residues. The DNA of the CDR3 is TGTGCCAGCACCGCCGGGACTCTAAGCACCTACGAGCAGTACTTC. It codes for CASTAGTLSTYEQYF. The full variable domain, rest sourced from reference TRBV2 and TRBJ2-7, is EPEVTQTPSHQVTQMGQEVILRCVPISNHLYFYWYRQILGQKVEFLVSFYNNEISEKSEIFDDQFSVERPDGSNFTLKIRSTKLEDSAMYFCASTAGTLSTYEQYFGPGTRLTVT.

The chain has TRBV28 and TRBJ2-3, with 13 positions matching TRBD2. Germline V gene data show CDR1 as MDHEN and CDR2 as SYDVKM. The CDR3 length is 17 residues. J lost 4 bases, V lost 5 bases, and 9 bases had no gene match. CDR3 residues: CASSPSGLAGLADTQYF. CDR3 nucleotide sequence: TGTGCCAGCAGTCCTTCGGGACTAGCGGGACTGGCAGATACGCAGTATTTT. Supplemented by reference TRBV28 and TRBJ2-3, the full variable domain reads DVKVTQSSRYLVKRTGEKVFLECVQDMDHENMFWYRQDPGLGLRLIYFSYDVKMKEKGDIPEGYSVSREKKERFSLILESASTNQTSMYLCASSPSGLAGLADTQYFGPGTRLTVL.

The rearrangement links TRBV19 to TRBJ1-4, with 7 nucleotides matching TRBD1. CDR1 is LNHDA, CDR2 SQIVND, per germline (reference sequence). The CDR3 has 14 amino acids. The V segment lost 6 bases and the J segment 5 bases; nucleotides outside the gene matches: 6. CDR3 sequence (DNA): TGTGCCAGTAGCGGACCGGGACAGAATGAAAAACTGTTTTTT. Encoded protein: CASSGPGQNEKLFF. Full variable domain (remainder filled in from reference TRBV19 and TRBJ1-4): DGGITQSPKYLFRKEGQNVTLSCEQNLNHDAMYWYRQDPGQGLRLIYYSQIVNDFQKGDIAEGYSVSREKKESFPLTVTSAQKNPTAFYLCASSGPGQNEKLFFGSGTQLSVL.

Here the CDR3 DNA reads TGTGCCAGCAGCTCACAGGGGGCTGGCACAGATACGCAGTATTTT. This encodes CASSSQGAGTDTQYF. The chain recombines TRBV5-4 with TRBJ2-3, with TRBD1 matching 9 bases. This CDR3 comprises 15 residues. Germline V gene lookup returns CDR1 SGHNT and CDR2 YYREEE (reference sequence). V lost 3 bases to trimming and J lost 1 base; unmatched junction nucleotides: 3. The complete variable domain, with remaining parts taken from reference TRBV5-4 and TRBJ2-3, reads ETGVTQSPTHLIKTRGQQVTLRCSSQSGHNTVSWYQQALGQGPQFIFQYYREEENGRGNFPPRFSGLQFPNYSSELNVNALELDDSALYLCASSSQGAGTDTQYFGPGTRLTVL.

This rearrangement joins TRBV12-3 or TRBV12-4 to TRBJ2-1; TRBD2 matches 13 bases. The ends lost 4 bases at V and 16 bases at J; junction bases unmatched: 7. The CDR3 is 13 amino acids. The DNA of the CDR3 is TGTGCCAGCAGTTCCGGACTAGCGGGAGCGGTTTTCTTC. This gives the protein CASSSGLAGAVFF.

The chain is built from TRBV9 and TRBJ2-7, with D tentatively TRBD2 (5 bases). V was cut by 5 bases and J by 5 bases, with 8 bases left in between. CDR3 size: 11 residues. CDR1 and CDR2 from the germline V gene are SGDLS and YYNGEE. Here the CDR3 DNA reads TGTGCCAGCAGTAGAGGGAACGAGCAGTACTTC. Translating gives CASSRGNEQYF.

The chain recombines TRBV19 with TRBJ2-1, with 9 nucleotides matching TRBD2. The CDR3 has 16 amino acids. The junction had 11 bases not matched to a gene; V was cut back by 3 bases and J by 8 bases. From germline, CDR1 is LNHDA and CDR2 SQIVND (reference sequence). The CDR3 DNA sequence: TGTGCCAGTAGTATTGGAAGCGGGAGGATAATCTATGAGCAGTTCTTC. Translating it yields CASSIGSGRIIYEQFF.

For the CDR3, the DNA is TGTGCCTGGAGTGATTGGGACAACAATCAGCCCCAGCATTTT. Amino acids: CAWSDWDNNQPQHF. This chain connects TRBV30 to TRBJ1-5, with D possibly TRBD1 on 6 matching bases. This CDR3 is built from 14 residues. V was shortened by 1 base and J by 3 bases, with 10 bases between the two germline ends. Germline CDR1 GTSNPN, CDR2 SVGIG (reference sequence).